The 5 T cell receptor beta chains presented below share a single source sample, sequenced in a study of cytomegalovirus exposure and HLA in healthy donors. Use of 60 Vbeta and 13 Jbeta primers characterized the PCR. The repertoire was sequenced with immunoSEQ multiplex PCR; TCRdb's copy has only in-frame clones and lacks some. The ten top clones account for roughly 1%, within a sample of roughly 120,000 clones. The specimen sequenced was PBMCs. The receptors come from a young man in good health and CMV-seronegative.

V usage is TRBV2 and J usage is TRBJ1-1; no clear D. CDR3 length: 13 residues. Trimming took 1 base from V and 11 from J, leaving 14 bases between them. Germline CDR1 is SNHLY and CDR2 is FYNNEI. DNA for the CDR3: TGTGCCAGCAGTGAAGATAAGACTGCAGAGGCTTTCTTT. Its protein is CASSEDKTAEAFF. Supplemented by reference TRBV2 and TRBJ1-1, the full variable domain reads EPEVTQTPSHQVTQMGQEVILRCVPISNHLYFYWYRQILGQKVEFLVSFYNNEISEKSEIFDDQFSVERPDGSNFTLKIRSTKLEDSAMYFCASSEDKTAEAFFGQGTRLTVV.

The gene calls are TRBV9 and TRBJ1-6; possible D gene TRBD1, 5 bases. The CDR3 runs 16 residues. Germline CDR1 reads SGDLS; CDR2 reads YYNGEE. V lost 0 bases to trimming and J lost 0 bases, with 7 bases between them. CDR3 coding DNA: TGTGCCAGCAGCGTAGGGCAGGGCTCCTATAATTCACCCCTCCACTTT. It is translated as CASSVGQGSYNSPLHF.

The rearrangement joins TRBV5-1 to TRBJ2-7, with D possibly matching TRBD2 (6 bases). V lost 4 bases, J lost 0 bases, and 14 bases lay in between. The CDR3 is 15 amino acids. Germline V gene data show CDR1 as SGHRS and CDR2 as YFSETQ. The CDR3: CASSGSGDLSYEQYF. In nucleotides, the CDR3 is TGCGCCAGCAGCGGGTCGGGGGACCTCTCCTACGAGCAGTACTTC.

The chain joins TRBV10-2 to TRBJ2-5, with a tentative D call TRBD1 (6 bases). This CDR3 is 15 amino acids long. Germline CDR1 and CDR2: WSHSY and SAAADI. With 8 bases removed from V and 4 bases from J, the gap between germline ends came to 20 bases. The CDR3 spells CASLGAGGRGETQYF. The CDR3 DNA reads TGCGCCAGCCTTGGAGCTGGGGGCAGAGGAGAGACCCAGTACTTC.

The chain uses TRBV4-1 and TRBJ1-2; 7 nucleotides line up with TRBD1. Per the germline V gene, CDR1 is MGHRA and CDR2 is YSYEKL. The CDR3 totals 15 residues. The V gene end was trimmed by 2 bases and the J gene end by 0 bases; junction bases not matched to a gene: 3. This chain's CDR3 is CASSQLQGTNYGYTF. In DNA form, the CDR3 reads TGCGCCAGCAGCCAATTACAGGGGACTAACTATGGCTACACCTTC.